Each of the 16 T cell receptor beta chains below was sequenced from the same sample in a study of T cells in Graves' hyperthyroidism and ophthalmopathy. What was amplified from RNA transcripts were TCR beta CDR3 regions. Carried out on the TCR CDR3, a first-round RT-PCR used the HTBI primer set. MiXCR, applied by TCRdb to the multiplex PCR reads, yields one record per CDR3 protein. The data show over 400,000 distinct CDR3 sequences, roughly 22% seen once. Material for sequencing was blood. The receptor set was obtained from a woman in her seventies with Graves' ophthalmopathy.

The sample holds many counts of this clonotype. The gene calls are TRBV7-9 and TRBJ1-4; D may be TRBD1 (5 bases). This CDR3 has 14 residues. Trimming pared 1 base from V and 4 bases from J, leaving 7 bases between. The germline V gene encodes CDR1 SEHNR and CDR2 FQNEAQ (reference sequence). CDR3 region: CASSLGQFNEKLFF. CDR3 DNA: TGTGCCAGCAGCTTAGGACAGTTTAATGAAAAACTGTTTTTT.

V gene TRBV6-2 or TRBV6-3 combines with J gene TRBJ2-5; 13 bases are a match to TRBD2. The CDR3 runs to 19 residues. The trim removed 0 bases at V and 4 bases at J, leaving 11 bases unmatched. Germline lookup yields CDR1 MNHEY and CDR2 SVGEGT. CDR3 sequence (DNA): TGTGCCAGCAGTTACTCGACTAGCGGGGGGCCAAAGTCTCGAGAGACCCAGTACTTC. It specifies CASSYSTSGGPKSRETQYF.

The chain recombines TRBV20-1 with TRBJ2-1, with 9 positions matching TRBD2. CDR1 DFQATT and CDR2 SNEGSKA come from the germline V gene (reference sequence). Trimming took 2 bases from V and 3 from J; bases not matched to a gene: 2. The CDR3 has 14 amino acids. CDR3 in DNA: TGCAGTGCTAGACGACTAGCGGTCTACAATGAGCAGTTCTTC. Protein: CSARRLAVYNEQFF.

In this sample, this clonotype turned up a few times. V is TRBV5-6 and J is TRBJ2-7, with TRBD1 as a possible D gene (6 bases). Germline V gene lookup returns CDR1 SGHDT and CDR2 YYEEEE. CDR3 length equals 14 residues. V lost 4 bases and J 4 bases, leaving 15 bases between the germline ends. This CDR3 reads CASSRGQGIYEQYF. CDR3 nucleotides: TGTGCCAGCAGCCGGGGACAAGGAATTTACGAGCAGTACTTC.

This clonotype showed up just a few times. The chain carries TRBV28 and TRBJ2-3; perhaps TRBD2 as D (5 bases). Germline CDR1 is MDHEN and CDR2 is SYDVKM. Trimming removed 6 bases at V and 8 bases at J, with 18 bases between. The CDR3 is 14 amino acids. CDR3 residues: CASSPPQGRGTQYF. The CDR3 DNA follows: TGTGCCAGCAGCCCGCCCCAAGGCCGGGGTACGCAGTATTTT.

V is TRBV2 and J is TRBJ1-4, with D perhaps TRBD1 (5 bases). The V gene's germline CDR1 is SNHLY and CDR2 FYNNEI. The CDR3 loop spans 15 amino acids. Trimming stripped 4 bases from V and 1 base from J, with 10 bases between. DNA of the CDR3: TGTGCCAGCAGTGGCAGGGCTAGAACTAATGAAAAACTGTTTTTT. Translation gives CASSGRARTNEKLFF.

The chain links TRBV11-2 to TRBJ2-1, with 10 bases that match TRBD2. The V gene's germline CDR1 is SGHAT and CDR2 FQNNGV. The CDR3 contains 15 residues. With 7 bases clipped from V and 5 bases from J, the junction kept 8 bases outside the gene matches. CDR3 loop: CASTVAGGTNNEQFF. CDR3 DNA: TGTGCCAGCACCGTAGCGGGAGGTACTAACAATGAGCAGTTCTTC.

The gene calls are TRBV10-3 and TRBJ2-7, with TRBD1 matching over 12 bases. V shed 8 bases, J shed 1 base, and the junction held 9 bases outside the gene matches. Looked up from germline, CDR1 is ENHRY and CDR2 is SYGVKD. The CDR3 spans 16 residues. This chain's CDR3 is CAIGGTGGGISYEQYF. The CDR3 nucleotides read TGTGCCATCGGGGGGACAGGGGGCGGAATATCCTACGAGCAGTACTTC.

J is TRBJ2-4 and V is TRBV12-5; TRBD2 is a possible D gene (7 bases). Germline V gives CDR1 LGHNT, CDR2 FRNRAP. The CDR3 has 13 amino acids. Trimming pared 1 base from V and 10 bases from J, leaving 11 bases between. Written as DNA, the CDR3 is TGTGCTAGTGGTTTGGAGGGGGGAGGGATTCAGTACTTC. Its protein is CASGLEGGGIQYF.

This clonotype was recorded a few times. The chain has TRBV6-2 or TRBV6-3 and TRBJ1-2; TRBD1 matches 7 bases. Germline CDR1 MNHEY, CDR2 SVGEGT. The CDR3 runs 13 residues. J lost 7 bases, V lost 6 bases, and 8 bases had no gene match. CDR3 DNA sequence: TGTGCCAGCAGCCGGACAGGTCCGGGTGGCTACACCTTC. As protein: CASSRTGPGGYTF.

This chain uses TRBV20-1 with TRBJ2-4, with D tentatively TRBD2 (6 bases). Germline assignment: CDR1 DFQATT and CDR2 SNEGSKA (reference sequence). The CDR3 has 15 residues. Trimming shortened V by 2 bases and J by 8 bases, and 19 bases separated the two germline ends. CDR3 in amino acids: CSARRGTTGSDIQYF. Here the CDR3 DNA reads TGCAGTGCTAGACGCGGGACCACCGGGAGCGACATTCAGTACTTC.

The CDR3 DNA sequence: TGTGCCAGCAGCCTTCACCGGGGCCACTCGCGGGGCAATCAGCCCCAGCATTTT. Residues: CASSLHRGHSRGNQPQHF. This rearrangement joins TRBV7-9 to TRBJ1-5; possible D gene TRBD1, 5 bases. The CDR3 is made up of 18 amino acids. The germline V gene encodes CDR1 SEHNR and CDR2 FQNEAQ (reference sequence). V was pared by 5 bases and J by 2 bases, with 22 bases between. The full variable domain, with the rest looked up from reference TRBV7-9 and TRBJ1-5, is DTGVSQNPRHKITKRGQNVTFRCDPISEHNRLYWYRQTLGQGPEFLTYFQNEAQLEKSRLLSDRFSAERPKGSFSTLEIQRTEQGDSAMYLCASSLHRGHSRGNQPQHFGDGTRLSIL.

The CDR3 DNA follows: TGCGCCAGCTCGATGGCCGGGACTAGCGGGATGGGCGAGCAGTACTTC. Protein sequence: CASSMAGTSGMGEQYF. The chain joins TRBV5-1 to TRBJ2-7, with 13 bases that match TRBD2. V dropped 7 bases and J dropped 6; count of bases not matched to a gene: 13. CDR1 and CDR2 (germline): SGHRS, YFSETQ. The CDR3 extends over 16 amino acids.

This clonotype was counted a few times. The CDR3 region is CAWSTGTGGRGYTF. Here the CDR3 DNA reads TGTGCCTGGAGTACCGGGACAGGGGGAAGAGGCTACACCTTC. V usage is TRBV30 and J usage is TRBJ1-2, with 11 bases that match TRBD1. V lost 2 bases and J lost 8; bases outside the gene matches: 7. The length of the CDR3 is 14 residues. Germline CDR1 reads GTSNPN; CDR2 reads SVGIG (reference sequence). The full variable domain, with the rest looked up from reference TRBV30 and TRBJ1-2, is SQTIHQWPATLVQPVGSPLSLECTVEGTSNPNLYWYRQAAGRGLQLLFYSVGIGQISSEVPQNLSASRPQDRQFILSSKKLLLSDSGFYLCAWSTGTGGRGYTFGSGTRLTVV.

In the case of this clonotype: Being one base from a much bigger clone, this may be a read error. The genes are TRBV12-3 or TRBV12-4 and TRBJ1-2; tentatively, D is TRBD1 (5 bases). This CDR3 is 14 amino acids long. With 6 bases removed from V and 6 bases from J, the gap between germline ends came to 17 bases. The CDR3 nucleotides read TGTGCCAGCAGGGAAGCCGGGACGAGTGATGGCTACACCTTC. Protein product: CASREAGTSDGYTF.

The chain recombines TRBV5-1 with TRBJ2-3, with TRBD1 as a possible D gene (5 bases). Looked up from germline, CDR1 is SGHRS and CDR2 is YFSETQ. Trimming took off 1 base at V and 2 bases at J, with 14 bases between the two ends. CDR3 length: 16 amino acids. The chain's CDR3 is CASSLQEMGHTDTQYF. The DNA for the CDR3 is TGCGCCAGCAGCTTGCAGGAGATGGGGCACACAGATACGCAGTATTTT.